The present T cell receptor (beta chain) was sequenced within a study of beta chain features in type 1 diabetes. V lost 7 bases and J lost 1, with 13 bases in between. The CDR3 has 14 residues. Germline lookup yields CDR1 SGDLS and CDR2 YYNGEE. This clone has a handful of counts. All of the isolated RNA was reverse transcribed, so expressed TCRB transcripts were sequenced. Assay used: immunoSEQ multiplex PCR; TCRdb lists only in-frame clones, some missing. This sample carries about 330,000 clones, about 10% of them seen once, and the ten largest clones take 0.015%. The specimen sequenced was naive CD4+ T cells from blood. The TCR originated in a woman between 25 and 40 years old in good health. The rearrangement joins TRBV9 to TRBJ2-3; possibly TRBD2 for D (6 bases). CDR3 sequence (DNA): TGTGCCAGCCCGGAGGGCCCTGGCACAGATACGCAGTATTTT. Protein sequence: CASPEGPGTDTQYF.